Below are 30 T cell receptor beta chains sequenced from a single sample in a study of T cell changes during pregnancy in multiple sclerosis. The table came from immunoSEQ multiplex PCR; TCRdb's copy has only in-frame clones and leaves some out. The table has over 85,000 clones, 90% seen once. The sequences come from peripheral blood, collected in the second trimester of pregnancy. Receptors originate from a female donor in good health, enrolled as a control in a pregnancy study.

This clone was seen more than once but under ten times. The rearrangement joins TRBV30 to TRBJ2-2, with a tentative D call TRBD2 (6 bases). Looked up from germline, CDR1 is GTSNPN and CDR2 is SVGIG (reference sequence). V was shortened by 3 bases and J by 6 bases, with 14 bases between the two germline ends. CDR3 size: 14 residues. DNA of the CDR3: TGTGCCTGGAGGCTGGGGGGAGTTTCCGGGGAGCTGTTTTTT. Protein sequence: CAWRLGGVSGELFF.

This chain uses TRBV6-4 with TRBJ2-1; no reliable D call. V lost 0 bases, J lost 0 bases, and 9 bases lay in between. In germline, CDR1 is MRHNA, CDR2 SNTAGT. The CDR3 consists of 16 residues. In nucleotides, the CDR3 is TGTGCCAGCAGTGACTCAAAGCGAGGCTCCTACAATGAGCAGTTCTTC. Amino acids: CASSDSKRGSYNEQFF.

The DNA for the CDR3 is TGTGCCAGCAGGGACAACTACGAGCAGTACTTC. It specifies CASRDNYEQYF. V and J are TRBV25-1 and TRBJ2-7; D possibly corresponds to TRBD1 (5 bases). This CDR3 has 11 residues. V gave up 6 bases and J gave up 3 bases, with 6 bases separating them. Germline V gene sequence: CDR1 MGHDK, CDR2 SYGVNS.

The rearrangement uses TRBV28 and TRBJ2-7; 7 nucleotides match TRBD1. V was clipped by 6 bases and J by 0 bases; unmatched bases: 5. The CDR3 runs 14 residues. CDR1 is MDHEN, CDR2 SYDVKM, per germline. In DNA form, the CDR3 reads TGTGCCAGCAGATCGGACAGGAGCTCCTACGAGCAGTACTTC. Protein product: CASRSDRSSYEQYF.

The chain uses TRBV5-5 and TRBJ1-2, with D possibly TRBD1 on 6 matching bases. The germline V gene encodes CDR1 SGHKS and CDR2 YYEKEE (reference sequence). V lost 0 bases, J lost 0 bases, and 9 bases lay in between. This CDR3 is built from 15 residues. The CDR3 sequence is CASSLATGPNYGYTF. As DNA, the CDR3 is TGTGCCAGCAGCTTGGCGACAGGCCCTAACTATGGCTACACCTTC.

DNA of the CDR3: TGTGCCAGCAGCAAACCGGGACTCCTCACCTACGAGCAGTACTTC. Translated: CASSKPGLLTYEQYF. This chain connects TRBV21-1 to TRBJ2-7; the table's D call, TRBD2, was not checked against the DNA. TRBV21-1 is a pseudogene. The CDR3 extends over 15 amino acids.

The chain uses TRBV9 and TRBJ1-2; 8 bases line up with TRBD1. The V and J ends lost 4 bases and 7 bases, in that order; junction bases with no gene match: 6. This CDR3 is built from 13 residues. Germline V gene data show CDR1 as SGDLS and CDR2 as YYNGEE. Written as DNA, the CDR3 is TGTGCCAGCAGCCAAGGGACAGGTAGTGGCTACACCTTC. Translating gives CASSQGTGSGYTF.

This chain uses TRBV30 with TRBJ2-3; 8 bases are a match to TRBD1. Germline-derived CDR1 and CDR2 are GTSNPN and SVGIG (reference sequence). V gave up 4 bases and J gave up 0 bases; unmatched junction bases: 6. This CDR3 comprises 15 residues. As DNA, the CDR3 is TGTGCCTGGACTCGGACAGGGACAAGCACAGATACGCAGTATTTT. Its translation is CAWTRTGTSTDTQYF. Variable domain in full (rest from reference TRBV30 and TRBJ2-3): SQTIHQWPATLVQPVGSPLSLECTVEGTSNPNLYWYRQAAGRGLQLLFYSVGIGQISSEVPQNLSASRPQDRQFILSSKKLLLSDSGFYLCAWTRTGTSTDTQYFGPGTRLTVL.

This chain links TRBV5-8 with TRBJ2-7, with a possible D match to TRBD2 (6 bases). With 2 bases removed from V and 1 base from J, the gap between germline ends came to 7 bases. The length of the CDR3 is 13 residues. The germline V gene has CDR1 SGHTS and CDR2 YDEGEE. The CDR3 nucleotides are TGTGCCAGCAGCTTACGGGGGTCCTACGAGCAGTACTTC. The encoded protein is CASSLRGSYEQYF.

The J gene is TRBJ1-2, the V gene TRBV5-8; D may be TRBD1 (5 bases). This CDR3 has 14 amino acids. Germline V gene data show CDR1 as SGHTS and CDR2 as YDEGEE. The V gene lost 0 bases and the J gene lost 2 bases, with 8 bases spanning the gap. The CDR3 coding sequence is TGTGCCAGCAGCTTGGTGGGGCGGAACTATGGCTACACCTTC. Protein sequence: CASSLVGRNYGYTF.

The J gene is TRBJ2-5, the V gene TRBV7-9, with 7 bases matching TRBD1. The germline V gene encodes CDR1 SEHNR and CDR2 FQNEAQ (reference sequence). This CDR3 spans 14 amino acids. The ends lost 5 bases at V and 3 bases at J; junction bases unmatched: 6. The CDR3 DNA sequence: TGTGCCAGCAGCGGCCAAACAGGGGAAGAGACCCAGTACTTC. Translation: CASSGQTGEETQYF.

The rearrangement joins TRBV7-2 to TRBJ1-1; TRBD1 matches at 7 bases. The CDR3 consists of 16 residues. Germline assignment: CDR1 SGHTA and CDR2 FQGNSA. The trim removed 5 bases at V and 0 bases at J, leaving 9 bases unmatched. The CDR3 here is CASSPVGQFMNTEAFF. The CDR3 bases are TGTGCCAGCAGCCCAGTGGGACAGTTCATGAACACTGAAGCTTTCTTT.

The rearrangement joins TRBV25-1 to TRBJ2-3; D may be TRBD1 (5 bases). Trimming cost V 3 bases and J 3 bases, with 10 bases left between them. The CDR3 runs to 14 residues. Looked up from germline, CDR1 is MGHDK and CDR2 is SYGVNS. CDR3: CASSDSSGTDTQYF. As DNA, the CDR3 is TGTGCCAGCAGTGACTCTTCAGGGACAGATACGCAGTATTTT.

This clone was counted a single time. The chain uses TRBV6-1 and TRBJ2-6, with 7 bases lining up with TRBD2. Unmatched junction bases numbered 6, after V lost 6 bases and J lost 4 bases. There are 15 residues in the CDR3. Germline V CDR1 and CDR2: MNHNS, SASEGT. The CDR3 nucleotides read TGTGCCAGCAGGGACGGGGGGAGCGGGGCCAACGTCCTGACTTTC. It yields the protein CASRDGGSGANVLTF.

This clone was seen a few times. This sample also contains other DNA sequences that code for the same CDR3. The chain couples TRBV19 to TRBJ2-7; possibly TRBD1 for D (8 bases). With 9 bases removed from V and 3 bases from J, the gap between germline ends came to 15 bases. The CDR3 runs to 13 residues. Germline V gene data show CDR1 as LNHDA and CDR2 as SQIVND (reference sequence). The CDR3 is CASRGDRSYEQYF. CDR3 nucleotide sequence: TGTGCCAGCCGGGGGGACAGGAGCTACGAGCAGTACTTC.

The chain recombines TRBV5-1 with TRBJ1-2; 8 positions agree with TRBD1. Trimming took 1 base from V and 6 from J; bases not matched to a gene: 11. In germline, CDR1 is SGHRS, CDR2 YFSETQ. The length of the CDR3 is 16 residues. CDR3 nucleotides: TGCGCCAGCAGCTTGTCACCGACGGACAGGGTCGATGGCTACACCTTC. This codes for CASSLSPTDRVDGYTF.

This chain connects TRBV10-3 to TRBJ2-2; TRBD2 matches at 11 bases. V shed 6 bases and J 1 base; nucleotides not matched to a gene: 7. The germline V gene has CDR1 ENHRY and CDR2 SYGVKD. The CDR3 is 17 residues long. The CDR3 sequence: CAISRGTSGRNTGELFF. In nucleotides, the CDR3 is TGTGCCATCAGCAGGGGGACTAGCGGAAGGAACACCGGGGAGCTGTTTTTT.

This chain joins TRBV11-2 and TRBJ1-1, with no clear D. The CDR3 runs 14 residues. Germline values: CDR1 SGHAT, CDR2 FQNNGV. Trimming shortened V by 2 bases and J by 0 bases, and 7 bases separated the two germline ends. The CDR3 protein is CASSLMPMNTEAFF. CDR3 in DNA: TGTGCCAGCAGCTTAATGCCTATGAACACTGAAGCTTTCTTT.

The J gene is TRBJ2-5, the V gene TRBV2; TRBD1 matches 11 bases. The length of the CDR3 is 15 residues. The V gene's germline CDR1 is SNHLY and CDR2 FYNNEI. After removal of 7 bases from V and 5 bases from J, the junction contained 9 bases not matched to a gene. CDR3 nucleotides: TGTGCCAGCACCTACGGACAGGGGGCGGGGGAGACCCAGTACTTC. Encoded protein: CASTYGQGAGETQYF.

This clone has only a few counts. The chain joins TRBV9 to TRBJ1-1; D is possibly TRBD1 (5 bases). Per germline, CDR1 SGDLS and CDR2 YYNGEE. V was shortened by 4 bases and J by 7 bases, with 11 bases between the two germline ends. The CDR3 extends over 12 amino acids. The CDR3 loop reads CASSKTAHEAFF. CDR3 in DNA: TGTGCCAGCAGCAAGACAGCTCATGAAGCTTTCTTT. The variable domain in full, completed from reference TRBV9 and TRBJ1-1, reads DSGVTQTPKHLITATGQRVTLRCSPRSGDLSVYWYQQSLDQGLQFLIQYYNGEERAKGNILERFSAQQFPDLHSELNLSSLELGDSALYFCASSKTAHEAFFGQGTRLTVV.

The V call is TRBV19, the J call TRBJ2-5, with a possible D match to TRBD2 (6 bases). The germline V gene encodes CDR1 LNHDA and CDR2 SQIVND (reference sequence). The CDR3 length is 15 residues. Deletions cut 5 bases from V and 2 bases from J, with 15 bases between. CDR3 protein: CASSSSSGVQETQYF. For the CDR3, the DNA is TGTGCCAGTAGTTCCTCCTCGGGGGTACAAGAGACCCAGTACTTC.

Details on this clone: The DNA is omitted, as the CDR3 cannot be located on it reliably, and the CDR3 follows TCRdb's listing. CDR3 sequence reads: CASTSGGGSYEQYF. This chain connects TRBV19 to TRBJ2-7; whether TRBD2, the table's D call, matches the DNA was not checked. The CDR3 has 14 amino acids, counting both end residues. CDR1 and CDR2 (germline): LNHDA, SQIVND (reference sequence).

This rearrangement joins TRBV7-2 to TRBJ2-1; possibly TRBD2 for D (5 bases). V was pared by 1 base and J by 2 bases, with 9 bases between. There are 15 residues in the CDR3. The germline gives CDR1 SGHTA, CDR2 FQGNSA. The CDR3 reads CASSLDGNAYNEQFF. DNA for the CDR3: TGTGCCAGCAGCTTAGACGGGAATGCCTACAATGAGCAGTTCTTC.

The rearrangement links TRBV6-6 to TRBJ2-3; D is uncertain. Germline CDR1 MNHNY, CDR2 SVGAGI (reference sequence). CDR3 size: 15 residues. V lost 4 bases to trimming and J lost 6 bases, with 17 bases between them. The CDR3 region is CASSSQRFFTDTQYF. The CDR3, as DNA: TGTGCCAGCAGTTCCCAACGGTTCTTCACGGATACGCAGTATTTT.

The chain's CDR3 is CAIGTSGDAGELFF. CDR3 DNA: TGTGCCATCGGGACTAGCGGGGACGCCGGGGAGCTGTTTTTT. The chain is built from TRBV6-1 and TRBJ2-2, with TRBD2 matching over 13 bases. CDR1 is MNHNS, CDR2 SASEGT, per germline. V trimming: 10 bases; J trimming: 6 bases; junction bases outside the gene matches: 5. The CDR3 runs to 14 residues.

The rearrangement joins TRBV5-1 to TRBJ2-1; 10 bases align to TRBD1. The germline V gene has CDR1 SGHRS and CDR2 YFSETQ. V shed 4 bases, J shed 6 bases, and the junction held 7 bases outside the gene matches. This CDR3 contains 15 residues. The CDR3: CASSVGGTGANEQFF. The CDR3 bases are TGCGCCAGCAGCGTGGGGGGGACAGGGGCCAATGAGCAGTTCTTC.

CDR3 nucleotide sequence: TGTGCCAGCAGCTTCGGTGGCAGGGGTAGCAATCAGCCCCAGCATTTT. This gives the protein CASSFGGRGSNQPQHF. V gene TRBV7-9 combines with J gene TRBJ1-5; maybe TRBD1 (6 bases). With 3 bases removed from V and 0 bases from J, the gap between germline ends came to 12 bases. CDR3 length: 16 amino acids. Germline values: CDR1 SEHNR, CDR2 FQNEAQ (reference sequence).

V gene TRBV6-5 combines with J gene TRBJ1-5; D gene uncertain. Germline values: CDR1 MNHEY, CDR2 SVGAGI. With 6 bases removed from V and 2 bases from J, the gap between germline ends came to 8 bases. CDR3 length: 13 residues. CDR3: CASRVGGNQPQHF. The CDR3 DNA follows: TGTGCCAGCAGGGTGGGAGGCAATCAGCCCCAGCATTTT.

This chain links TRBV5-4 with TRBJ2-3; D perhaps matches TRBD1 (6 bases). Deletions cut 4 bases from V and 2 bases from J, with 20 bases between. This CDR3 region has 17 residues. The germline gives CDR1 SGHNT, CDR2 YYREEE (reference sequence). The CDR3 bases are TGTGCCAGCAGCCCGGGACACCTTGTCCTATCCACAGATACGCAGTATTTT. Translating it yields CASSPGHLVLSTDTQYF.

The rearrangement joins TRBV18 to TRBJ1-1; maybe TRBD1 (6 bases). CDR1 is KGHSH and CDR2 is LQKENI in the germline V gene. The CDR3 runs to 15 residues. V lost 4 bases, J lost 4 bases, and 16 bases lay in between. CDR3 coding DNA: TGTGCCAGCTCACAAGGGGGGGCGCCTAGCACTGAAGCTTTCTTT. It specifies CASSQGGAPSTEAFF.